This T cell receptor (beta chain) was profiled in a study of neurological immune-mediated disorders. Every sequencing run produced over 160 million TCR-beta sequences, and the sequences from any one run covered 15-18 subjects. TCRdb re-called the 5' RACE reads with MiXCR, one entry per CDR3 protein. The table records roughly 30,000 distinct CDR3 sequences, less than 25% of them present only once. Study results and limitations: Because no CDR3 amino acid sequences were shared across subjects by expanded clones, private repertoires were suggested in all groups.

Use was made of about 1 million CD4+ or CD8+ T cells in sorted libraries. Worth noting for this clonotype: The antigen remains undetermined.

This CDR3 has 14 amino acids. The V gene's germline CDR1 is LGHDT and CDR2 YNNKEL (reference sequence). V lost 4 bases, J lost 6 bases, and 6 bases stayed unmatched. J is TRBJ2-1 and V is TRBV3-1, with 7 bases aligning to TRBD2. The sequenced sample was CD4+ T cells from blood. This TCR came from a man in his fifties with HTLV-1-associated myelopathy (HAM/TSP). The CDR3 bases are TGTGCCAGCAGCCGACCGGGACTATTCAATGAGCAGTTCTTC. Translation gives CASSRPGLFNEQFF.